The source of this TCR beta chain is a study of PD-1 blockade in classical Hodgkin lymphoma. The sample holds one count of this clone. Every single patient, without exception, relapsed after autologous stem cell transplantation, and brentuximab vedotin exposure varied. The V gene lost 2 bases and the J gene lost 2 bases, with 6 bases spanning the gap. Germline V lookup: CDR1 MNHEY, CDR2 SVGAGI. The CDR3 is 13 amino acids. Using immunoSEQ multiplex PCR, the repertoire was profiled, and TCRdb retains in-frame clones only, with some absent. The sample has 25,000 to 30,000 clones; around 68% are singletons.

This chain connects TRBV6-5 to TRBJ1-1; D is perhaps TRBD1 (5 bases). The clonotype originates from a human donor with classical Hodgkin lymphoma. The sequences come from peripheral blood mononuclear cells (PBMCs), collected before the second cycle of nivolumab. This chain's CDR3 is CASSYRGNTEAFF. In DNA form, the CDR3 reads TGTGCCAGCAGTTACAGGGGTAACACTGAAGCTTTCTTT.